Sequencing of this T cell receptor (beta chain) was carried out in a study of control samples from healthy donors and cancer patients. Data came from immunoSEQ multiplex PCR; TCRdb stores just in-frame clones and leaves some out. The table includes about 92,000 clones, almost 85% detected once. Per the germline V gene, CDR1 is SNHLY and CDR2 is FYNNEI. V was shortened by 4 bases and J by 6 bases, with 10 bases between the two germline ends. The CDR3 length is 12 residues. Sample: blood. The V and J genes are TRBV2 and TRBJ2-7; D is possibly TRBD2 (6 bases). The receptor was derived from a woman aged 55 to 70 in good health. CDR3 sequence (DNA): TGTGCCAGCAGTGGAACTAGCCGCGAGCAGTACTTC. Translated: CASSGTSREQYF.